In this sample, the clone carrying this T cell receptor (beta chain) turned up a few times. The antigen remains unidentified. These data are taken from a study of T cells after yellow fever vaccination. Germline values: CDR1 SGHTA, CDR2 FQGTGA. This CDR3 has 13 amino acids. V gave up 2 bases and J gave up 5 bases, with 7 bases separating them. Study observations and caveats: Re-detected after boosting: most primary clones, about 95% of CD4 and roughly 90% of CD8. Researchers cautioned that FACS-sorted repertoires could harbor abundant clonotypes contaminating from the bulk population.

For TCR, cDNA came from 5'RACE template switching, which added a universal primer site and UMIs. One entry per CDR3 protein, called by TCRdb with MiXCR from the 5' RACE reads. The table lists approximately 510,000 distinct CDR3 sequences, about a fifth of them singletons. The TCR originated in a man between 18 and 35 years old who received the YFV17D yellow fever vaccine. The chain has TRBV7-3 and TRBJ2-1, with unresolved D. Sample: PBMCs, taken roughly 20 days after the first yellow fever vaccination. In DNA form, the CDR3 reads TGTGCCAGCAGCTTAGTCGTACACAATGAGCAGTTCTTC. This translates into CASSLVVHNEQFF.